The rows below give T cell receptor beta chains drawn from one sample of a study of neurological immune-mediated disorders. From the 5' RACE reads, TCRdb called clonotypes with MiXCR, one entry per CDR3 protein. This sample has about 29,000 distinct CDR3 sequences, with over 3% found just once. Sequenced input: PBMCs. These TCRs come from a woman between 25 and 40 years old with multiple sclerosis. Each CDR3 is given with its conserved first and last residue. The D gene is left open where the match is weak. Some rows have no size entry. The others give once, few or many, or a class for an expanded clone.

V gene: TRBV20-1; J gene: TRBJ2-5; clone size: many; D gene: TRBD2; CDR3 protein: CSATPLGLQETQYF; CDR3 DNA: TGCAGTGCTACTCCCCTGGGACTACAAGAGACCCAGTACTTC
V gene: TRBV12-3/TRBV12-4; J gene: TRBJ1-6; clone size: many; D gene: -; CDR3 protein: CASTQGGEYSPLNF; CDR3 DNA: TGTGCCAGCACCCAGGGAGGGGAGTATTCACCCCTCAACTTT
V gene: TRBV5-1; J gene: TRBJ2-1; clone size: many; D gene: TRBD2; CDR3 protein: CASSLSSGFYNEQFF; CDR3 DNA: TGCGCCAGCAGCTTGAGTAGCGGGTTCTACAATGAGCAGTTCTTC
V gene: TRBV29-1; J gene: TRBJ2-1; clone size: many; D gene: -; CDR3 protein: CSVPTGYNEQFF; CDR3 DNA: TGCAGCGTGCCAACAGGATACAATGAGCAGTTCTTC
V gene: TRBV7-9; J gene: TRBJ2-3; clone size: many; D gene: TRBD2; CDR3 protein: CATVGGTGTDTQYF; CDR3 DNA: TGTGCCACCGTGGGGGGGACTGGCACAGATACGCAGTATTTT
V gene: TRBV5-6; J gene: TRBJ1-5; clone size: many; D gene: TRBD1; CDR3 protein: CASSSWDRGLGQPQHF; CDR3 DNA: TGTGCCAGCAGCTCGTGGGACAGGGGGTTAGGTCAGCCCCAGCATTTT
V gene: TRBV24-1; J gene: TRBJ2-1; clone size: medium-sized; D gene: -; CDR3 protein: CATRGRGNTYNEQFF; CDR3 DNA: TGTGCCACCAGGGGGAGAGGCAACACCTACAATGAGCAGTTCTTC
V gene: TRBV4-2; J gene: TRBJ1-5; clone size: many; D gene: TRBD1; CDR3 protein: CASSHSRDRGSHSNQPQNF; CDR3 DNA: TGTGCCAGCAGCCACAGCCGGGACAGGGGCTCTCATAGCAATCAGCCCCAGAATTTT
V gene: TRBV5-1; J gene: TRBJ2-3; clone size: many; D gene: -; CDR3 protein: CASSLPSGAGADTQYF; CDR3 DNA: TGCGCCAGCAGCTTGCCCAGCGGCGCAGGGGCGGATACGCAGTATTTT
V gene: TRBV28; J gene: TRBJ1-1; clone size: many; D gene: -; CDR3 protein: CASSRNREAFF; CDR3 DNA: TGTGCCAGCAGCCGTAACAGGGAAGCTTTCTTT
V gene: TRBV20-1; J gene: TRBJ2-7; clone size: -; D gene: TRBD2; CDR3 protein: CSAGPTSGSYEQYF; CDR3 DNA: TGCAGTGCTGGCCCCACTAGCGGGAGCTACGAGCAGTACTTC
V gene: TRBV12-3/TRBV12-4; J gene: TRBJ1-5; clone size: many; D gene: TRBD1; CDR3 protein: CASTRTGGFQPQNF; CDR3 DNA: TGTGCCAGCACGCGGACAGGGGGTTTTCAGCCCCAGAATTTT
V gene: TRBV3-1; J gene: TRBJ1-6; clone size: many; D gene: -; CDR3 protein: CASSQRDGVYNSPLNF; CDR3 DNA: TGTGCCAGCAGCCAGCGGGACGGAGTCTATAATTCACCCCTCAACTTT
V gene: TRBV12-3/TRBV12-4; J gene: TRBJ2-3; clone size: many; D gene: TRBD2; CDR3 protein: CASSPWGGTTDTQYF; CDR3 DNA: TGTGCCAGCAGCCCCTGGGGGGGTACGACAGATACGCAGTATTTT
V gene: TRBV4-3; J gene: TRBJ2-6; clone size: many; D gene: -; CDR3 protein: CASSQDRGHSSGANVLTF; CDR3 DNA: TGCGCCAGCAGCCAAGATAGGGGTCATTCCTCTGGGGCCAACGTCCTGACTTTC
V gene: TRBV18; J gene: TRBJ2-7; clone size: -; D gene: TRBD1; CDR3 protein: CASSIDRGISYEQYF; CDR3 DNA: TGTGCCAGCTCAATTGACAGGGGAATATCCTACGAGCAGTACTTC
V gene: TRBV4-3; J gene: TRBJ2-7; clone size: many; D gene: -; CDR3 protein: CASSHYDSSSYEQYF; CDR3 DNA: TGCGCCAGCAGCCATTACGACAGTAGCTCCTACGAGCAGTACTTC
V gene: TRBV6-5; J gene: TRBJ2-7; clone size: many; D gene: -; CDR3 protein: CASSSGVYEQYF; CDR3 DNA: TGTGCCAGCAGCTCGGGGGTCTACGAGCAGTACTTC
V gene: TRBV5-5; J gene: TRBJ1-6; clone size: many; D gene: -; CDR3 protein: CASSSERYSPLHF; CDR3 DNA: TGTGCCAGCAGCTCCGAGAGGTATTCACCCCTCCACTTT
V gene: TRBV5-1; J gene: TRBJ2-2; clone size: medium-sized; D gene: TRBD2; CDR3 protein: CASSLEGLPTGELFF; CDR3 DNA: TGCGCCAGCAGCTTGGAGGGACTACCCACCGGGGAGCTGTTTTTT
V gene: TRBV7-9; J gene: TRBJ2-4; clone size: many; D gene: -; CDR3 protein: CASSHRGIGGQYF; CDR3 DNA: TGTGCCAGCAGCCACCGGGGGATTGGTGGTCAGTACTTC
V gene: TRBV7-2; J gene: TRBJ2-5; clone size: many; D gene: TRBD2; CDR3 protein: CASSLTSGTQYF; CDR3 DNA: TGTGCCAGCAGCTTGACTAGCGGGACCCAGTACTTC
V gene: TRBV7-2; J gene: TRBJ2-5; clone size: few; D gene: -; CDR3 protein: CASSFGTGRRETQYF; CDR3 DNA: TGTGCCAGCAGCTTTGGAACAGGGCGCAGGGAGACCCAGTACTTC
V gene: TRBV10-3; J gene: TRBJ2-3; clone size: few; D gene: -; CDR3 protein: CAPCVKKFVGATGDTQYF; CDR3 DNA: TGTGCCCCTTGCGTGAAAAAATTTGTGGGGGCAACTGGAGATACGCAGTATTTT
V gene: TRBV5-1; J gene: TRBJ2-4; clone size: many; D gene: TRBD2; CDR3 protein: CASSQGQTSLAGVKKIQYF; CDR3 DNA: TGCGCCAGCAGCCAAGGACAGACCTCTCTAGCGGGGGTCAAAAAAATTCAGTACTTC
V gene: TRBV7-2; J gene: TRBJ2-7; clone size: many; D gene: -; CDR3 protein: CASSFSGALVEQYF; CDR3 DNA: TGTGCCAGCAGCTTTTCAGGTGCCTTAGTGGAGCAGTACTTC